This record concerns one T cell receptor beta chain sequence. This sample stems from a study of control samples from healthy donors and cancer patients. The CDR3 sequence is 14 residues long. Germline V gene lookup returns CDR1 SGHRS and CDR2 YFSETQ. The V end was cut by 0 bases, the J end by 5 bases, with 12 bases between. The data were produced by immunoSEQ multiplex PCR, yet TCRdb's version contains in-frame clones alone and is incomplete. In the table there are around 58,000 clones, 88% of which are singletons. The sample was blood. The genes are TRBV5-1 and TRBJ2-7; D is perhaps TRBD1 (8 bases). The sequence came from a man aged 45-65 years in good health. For the CDR3, the DNA is TGCGCCAGCAGCTTGGTACAGGGGGGGCACGAGCAGTACTTC. Encoded protein: CASSLVQGGHEQYF. Filled out from reference TRBV5-1 and TRBJ2-7, the complete variable domain reads KAGVTQTPRYLIKTRGQQVTLSCSPISGHRSVSWYQQTPGQGLQFLFEYFSETQRNKGNFPGRFSGRQFSNSRSEMNVSTLELGDSALYLCASSLVQGGHEQYFGPGTRLTVT.